These 6 T cell receptor beta chains were sequenced from one sample in a study of CD8 T cells in Susac syndrome. The RNA, roughly 0.5 to 1 ug, was put through reverse transcription using random hexamers. One entry per CDR3 protein results from TCRdb running MiXCR on the immunoSEQ multiplex PCR reads. Altogether 84,000 or so distinct CDR3 sequences are present, approximately 95% being singletons, with the ten largest covering approximately 0.47%. Sequenced material: CD8+ T cells from PBMCs. All receptors derive from a human donor with Susac syndrome.

V and J are TRBV9 and TRBJ1-1; D uncertain. V shed 4 bases and J shed 0 bases, with 7 bases lying between them. Germline V gene lookup returns CDR1 SGDLS and CDR2 YYNGEE. This CDR3 region has 13 residues. In DNA form, the CDR3 reads TGTGCCAGCAGCTTTGAAATGAACACTGAAGCTTTCTTT. This encodes CASSFEMNTEAFF. Complete variable domain (other parts from reference TRBV9 and TRBJ1-1): DSGVTQTPKHLITATGQRVTLRCSPRSGDLSVYWYQQSLDQGLQFLIQYYNGEERAKGNILERFSAQQFPDLHSELNLSSLELGDSALYFCASSFEMNTEAFFGQGTRLTVV.

V is TRBV6-5 and J is TRBJ2-3; the D gene is possibly TRBD2 (7 bases). V was pared by 5 bases and J by 5 bases, with 17 bases between. This CDR3 region has 15 residues. CDR1 is MNHEY and CDR2 is SVGAGI in the germline V gene. The CDR3 DNA is TGTGCCAGCAGTCACCCTCCGGGGGGCATAGATACGCAGTATTTT. It translates to CASSHPPGGIDTQYF.

This clonotype was seen just once. The rearrangement joins TRBV11-2 to TRBJ2-1; tentative D call: TRBD1 (7 bases). The length of the CDR3 is 16 residues. The V and J ends lost 4 bases and 3 bases respectively, with 16 bases between them. CDR1 SGHAT and CDR2 FQNNGV come from the germline V gene. The CDR3 DNA follows: TGTGCCAGCAGCTCCCAGGAGGGACAGAACTACAATGAGCAGTTCTTC. It encodes CASSSQEGQNYNEQFF.

V and J are TRBV5-8 and TRBJ1-2, with D perhaps TRBD1 (5 bases). Trimming left V 2 bases short and J 9 bases short, with 14 bases between. This CDR3 is 13 amino acids long. Per the germline V gene, CDR1 is SGHTS and CDR2 is YDEGEE. CDR3 DNA sequence: TGTGCCAGCAGCTTTCAAGGGGCTTGGAGCTACACCTTC. Translating it yields CASSFQGAWSYTF.

The chain employs TRBV7-8 and TRBJ1-2; 7 nucleotides match TRBD1. The CDR3 is made up of 14 amino acids. CDR1 and CDR2 from the germline V gene are SGHVS and FQNEAQ. The V gene end was trimmed by 2 bases and the J gene end by 2 bases; junction bases not matched to a gene: 2. The DNA for the CDR3 is TGTGCCAGCAGCTTAAGGGGGCGCAACTATGGCTACACCTTC. It is translated as CASSLRGRNYGYTF.

The V and J genes are TRBV20-1 and TRBJ1-2; unclear D gene. The V gene's germline CDR1 is DFQATT and CDR2 SNEGSKA (reference sequence). The CDR3 length is 13 residues. V was cut by 0 bases and J by 5 bases, with 10 bases left in between. DNA of the CDR3: TGCAGTGCTAGAGACGATGGCGATTATGGCTACACCTTC. Protein sequence: CSARDDGDYGYTF.